Shown below are 5 T cell receptor beta chains from a single sample sequenced in a study of blood T cells in healthy people across ages. Combining a sample-barcoded 5' primer with a J-beta primer mix, a second PCR ran for roughly 7 to 12 cycles. Each CDR3 protein is one row after TCRdb ran MiXCR on the 5' RACE reads. The sample holds approximately 800,000 distinct CDR3 sequences, around half seen once. The sequenced material came from blood. Receptors originate from an elderly man in good health.

The sample holds a few counts of this clonotype. V and J are TRBV27 and TRBJ1-4, with 7 bases fitting TRBD1. The CDR3 has 15 residues. Per germline, CDR1 MNHEY and CDR2 SMNVEV (reference sequence). The V segment lost 4 bases and the J segment 8 bases; nucleotides outside the gene matches: 10. The CDR3 DNA reads as TGTGCCAGCAGTTCCCGACAGGGTGTGGGGGAAAAACTGTTTTTT. Translation: CASSSRQGVGEKLFF.

The V call is TRBV4-1, the J call TRBJ2-7; TRBD1 matches 7 bases. V lost 5 bases to trimming and J lost 5 bases; unmatched junction nucleotides: 12. Germline CDR1 reads MGHRA; CDR2 reads YSYEKL. This CDR3 spans 15 amino acids. CDR3 in DNA: TGCGCCAGCAGCTTCCGACAGGGACAAATCGACGAGCAGTACTTC. Protein sequence: CASSFRQGQIDEQYF.

V usage is TRBV5-6 and J usage is TRBJ1-1; unclear D gene. V lost 2 bases to trimming and J lost 12 bases, with 14 bases between them. The CDR3 has 12 amino acids. Germline V gene data show CDR1 as SGHDT and CDR2 as YYEEEE. CDR3 loop: CASSLLRSLSFF. The CDR3, as DNA: TGTGCCAGCAGCTTACTACGAAGTTTATCTTTCTTT.

The chain combines TRBV20-1 with TRBJ2-4, with 7 bases fitting TRBD1. Trimming took 0 bases from V and 0 from J; bases not matched to a gene: 5. The CDR3 length is 16 residues. Per germline, CDR1 DFQATT and CDR2 SNEGSKA (reference sequence). CDR3 DNA: TGCAGTGCTAGAGATCAAGGGGGCCTAGCCAAAAACATTCAGTACTTC. Its protein product is CSARDQGGLAKNIQYF.

This chain links TRBV5-5 with TRBJ2-7; a weak D match, TRBD1 (5 bases). The V end was cut by 1 base, the J end by 6 bases, with 14 bases between. Germline V gene lookup returns CDR1 SGHKS and CDR2 YYEKEE (reference sequence). The CDR3 is 14 residues long. CDR3 region: CASSLWAGRGEQYF. The CDR3 DNA reads as TGTGCCAGCAGCTTGTGGGCAGGGCGAGGCGAGCAGTACTTC.